This T cell receptor beta chain is from a study of cytomegalovirus exposure and HLA in healthy donors. In the case of this clone: Antigen: not known.

The PCR made use of 60 Vbeta and 13 Jbeta primers. Clones were sequenced by immunoSEQ multiplex PCR, and TCRdb holds only the in-frame ones, with some missing. The sample has 120,000 to 150,000 clones, over 60% seen once. CDR3 length: 15 residues. J gave up 2 bases and V 3 bases, and 2 bases lay outside the gene matches. CDR1 is MGHRA, CDR2 YSYEKL, per germline. Study-level findings and limits: An analysis that was carried out later associated some 17,000 TCR beta sequences with HLA alleles at 0.05 false discovery rate. V- and J-gene trimming in TCR beta was tied to a missense DCLRE1C variant by an analysis performed later.

V gene TRBV4-1 combines with J gene TRBJ2-1; 9 positions match TRBD2. The sequencing sample was made of PBMCs. The TCR sequence derives from a man between 35 and 55 years old in good health and CMV-seropositive. The DNA for the CDR3 is TGCGCCAGCAGCCATTTAGCGGGAGCCTACAATGAGCAGTTCTTC. It translates to CASSHLAGAYNEQFF.